The following is a T cell receptor beta chain sequence with its context. The target antigen is unknown. A second PCR, run for roughly 6 to 11 cycles, used a sample-barcoded 5' primer plus a J-beta primer mix. Each TCR beta cDNA got a 12-nucleotide random molecular identifier. TCRdb re-analysed the 5' RACE reads in MiXCR, keeping a single row per CDR3 protein. Counted here are roughly 500,000 distinct CDR3 sequences, roughly a quarter occurring once; the ten biggest clones make up approximately 17%. This CDR3 has 14 residues. Germline V gene lookup returns CDR1 SGHTA and CDR2 FQGNSA. This sample was taken from a study of blood T cells in healthy people across ages. The study, taken as a whole, reports: Lack of knowledge of donor CMV status possibly confounded expanded clonotype changes. Diversity estimates drawn from one million T cells were deemed underestimates.

V and J are TRBV7-2 and TRBJ2-5, with TRBD1 identical over 8 bases. The J call may be mistaken, given a closer DNA end match to TRBJ2-1. Sequencing was done on a sample of blood. This sequence originates from a woman aged 70-85 years in good health. In DNA, the CDR3 is TGTGCCAGCAGCCTCGCAGGGGGCCAGAATGAGCAGTTCTTC. It yields the protein CASSLAGGQNEQFF.